This T cell receptor beta chain stems from a study of post-analysis software for immune sequencing data. Study details: Relapsing-remitting, secondary progressive and progressive-relapsing multiple sclerosis courses were included. The study's findings and limits: Controls had significantly higher normalized Chao1 diversity than multiple sclerosis patients. Four or five TRBV segments, TRBV5-6, TRBV5-1 and TRBV20-1 among them, were found more frequent in patients than controls.

Built from TCR beta cDNA, the libraries had unique molecular identifiers in them. Starting from approximately 1 to 10 million T cells, the study yielded about 490,000 cDNA molecules. TCRdb called the PCR reads again in MiXCR, with one record for every CDR3 protein. This sample carries about 770,000 distinct CDR3 sequences, around 42% of them seen once, and the ten largest clones take over 4.5%. Concerning this clonotype: Its antigen remains unidentified.

The germline V and J ends were trimmed by 2 bases and 5 bases, with 9 bases remaining between them. Germline V gives CDR1 SQVTM, CDR2 ANQGSEA. The CDR3 length is 12 residues. The chain combines TRBV29-1 with TRBJ1-2; no clear D gene. Sequencing input: blood. This sequence was found in a girl between 5 and 17 years old with multiple sclerosis. The CDR3 protein is CSVESRHYGYTF. Here the CDR3 DNA reads TGCAGCGTTGAAAGCCGGCATTATGGCTACACCTTC.